The rows below give T cell receptor beta chains drawn from one sample of a study of blood T cell repertoires in COVID-19. Sequenced by immunoSEQ multiplex PCR; TCRdb stores in-frame clones only, minus some. This repertoire shows 400,000 to 550,000 clones, about 89% found once; its top ten account for approximately 4.5%. The sequenced sample consisted of peripheral blood. The receptor source for this set is a woman aged 25-40 years with acute or convalescent COVID-19. CDR3s include the opening cysteine and the closing phenylalanine or tryptophan. D genes are given only for firm matches. Only part of the rows carry a size: once, few, many, or a class if the clone is expanded.

TRBV15	.	few	TRBJ2-3	CATSRTQRRDTTDTQYF	TGTGCCACCAGCAGAACTCAGCGCCGGGACACCACAGATACGCAGTATTTT
TRBV5-1	.	.	TRBJ1-1	CASSLMGASGGTEAFF	TGCGCCAGCAGCTTGATGGGGGCCTCGGGCGGCACTGAAGCTTTCTTT
TRBV19	.	.	TRBJ2-5	CASSSPGAQYF	TGTGCCAGTAGTAGCCCGGGGGCCCAGTACTTC
TRBV11-3	.	.	TRBJ2-3	CASSLDAGSDTQYF	TGTGCCAGCAGCTTAGATGCGGGGTCAGATACGCAGTATTTT
TRBV29-1	TRBD2	.	TRBJ2-5	CSVERLAGFGETQYF	TGCAGCGTTGAGCGCCTAGCGGGGTTCGGAGAGACCCAGTACTTC
TRBV24-1	TRBD1	.	TRBJ2-1	CATSDYSHRGYNEQFF	TGTGCCACCAGTGACTACTCGCACAGGGGCTACAATGAGCAGTTCTTC
TRBV5-5	.	once	TRBJ2-3	CASSQYPPGDTDTQYF	TGTGCCAGCAGCCAGTACCCTCCGGGGGACACAGATACGCAGTATTTT
TRBV28	.	.	TRBJ2-4	CASSFTKLAKNIQYF	TGTGCCAGCAGTTTTACTAAGTTAGCCAAAAACATTCAGTACTTC
TRBV3-1/TRBV3-2	.	.	TRBJ1-2	CASSLRDPQIYGYTF	TGTGCCAGCAGCCTGCGGGACCCCCAAATCTATGGCTACACCTTC
TRBV7-2	.	once	TRBJ2-5	CASSYFNSGPGETQYF	TGTGCCAGCAGTTACTTCAATTCAGGACCGGGGGAGACCCAGTACTTC
TRBV18	TRBD1	.	TRBJ2-7	CASRDRVPYEQYF	TGTGCCAGTAGAGACAGGGTCCCCTACGAGCAGTACTTC
TRBV4-1	TRBD1	.	TRBJ2-7	CASSQMGQTYEQYF	TGCGCCAGCAGCCAGATGGGACAGACCTACGAGCAGTACTTC
TRBV2	TRBD2	.	TRBJ2-6	CASSEARMGLAGGPGSGANVLTF	TGTGCCAGCAGTGAAGCGAGGATGGGACTAGCGGGGGGGCCGGGTTCTGGGGCCAACGTCCTGACTTTC
TRBV6-5	TRBD1	.	TRBJ1-2	CASSPGGADYGYTF	TGTGCCAGCAGTCCAGGGGGCGCGGACTATGGCTACACCTTC
TRBV5-1	.	.	TRBJ2-2	CASSSTRTNTGELFF	TGCGCCAGCAGCTCGACTAGAACAAACACCGGGGAGCTGTTTTTT
TRBV2	TRBD1	.	TRBJ2-7	CASSEGTGIYEQYF	TGTGCCAGCAGTGAAGGGACAGGAATCTACGAGCAGTACTTC
TRBV10-3	TRBD2	.	TRBJ2-7	CAISDSASGGEQYF	TGTGCCATCAGTGATTCAGCTAGCGGGGGCGAGCAGTACTTC
TRBV24-1	.	.	TRBJ2-5	CATSDLLDTQYF	TGTGCCACCAGTGATTTGCTAGATACCCAGTACTTC
TRBV23-1	TRBD1	.	TRBJ2-7	CASSQKIQGYEQYF	TGCGCCAGCAGTCAAAAAATACAGGGGTACGAGCAGTACTTC
TRBV5-4	TRBD2	once	TRBJ2-5	CASFLPSGQSQETQYF	TGTGCCAGCTTTCTGCCTAGCGGTCAATCCCAAGAGACCCAGTACTTC
TRBV4-1	TRBD2	.	TRBJ2-3	CASSQGTSGGANTQYF	TGCGCCAGCAGCCAAGGGACTAGCGGGGGGGCTAATACGCAGTATTTT
TRBV2	.	.	TRBJ2-7	CASSDAAGQYF	TGTGCCAGCAGTGACGCGGCGGGGCAGTACTTC
TRBV2	.	.	TRBJ2-2	CASRSDTTTGELFF	TGTGCCAGCAGATCGGACACGACCACCGGGGAGCTGTTTTTT
TRBV5-1	.	.	TRBJ2-5	CASSPGPGEETQYF	TGCGCCAGCAGCCCGGGGCCAGGGGAAGAGACCCAGTACTTC
TRBV5-6	.	.	TRBJ2-7	CASSLDQGFDEQYF	TGTGCCAGCAGCCTGGACCAGGGTTTCGACGAGCAGTACTTC
TRBV5-5	.	.	TRBJ1-2	CASSSSGLGIEDYGYTF	TGTGCCAGCAGCTCCTCGGGATTAGGGATTGAAGACTATGGCTACACCTTC
TRBV2	.	.	TRBJ1-1	CASSDGGRGTEAFF	TGTGCCAGCAGTGATGGAGGGCGAGGCACTGAAGCTTTCTTT